The source of this T cell receptor beta chain is a study of T cell responses to AZD1222 COVID-19 vaccine. The CDR3 contains 19 residues. The study's findings and limits: At study baseline, merely roughly 6 AZD1222 recipients were seropositive. Repertoires were obtained only post-peak T cell response.

Assay used: immunoSEQ multiplex PCR; TCRdb lists only in-frame clones, some missing. The sample contains under 200,000 clones, approximately 89% of which appear only once. Remarks on this clone: The antigen is undetermined.

This chain uses TRBV12-2 with TRBJ2-2; TRBD1 reflects the table's D call only, with no check against the DNA. TRBV12-2 corresponds to a pseudogene. This TCR came from an adult in good health. Sequencing was performed on peripheral blood, taken on day 0 of AZD1222 vaccination. CDR3 DNA: TGTGCAAGTCGCTTAGGTCCGGGACAGACTCCCACGAACACCGGGGAGCTGTTTTTT. Its translation is CASRLGPGQTPTNTGELFF.